The T cell receptor beta chain described here comes from a study of cytomegalovirus exposure and HLA in healthy donors. Findings and caveats of the study: Most observed TCR sequences were rare, whereas some public TCRs were detected in many donors. Confirmation was obtained in vitro that a few CMV-associated chains are specific for CMV antigens.

The donors were part of the validation cohort of 120 subjects. That cohort was separate from the first cohort, which comprised about 670 subjects. In germline, CDR1 is LNHDA, CDR2 SQIVND (reference sequence). This CDR3 comprises 20 residues. J was trimmed by 2 bases and V by 7 bases; bases with no gene match: 18. Only in-frame clones appear in the TCRdb table, and some are missing; sequencing was by immunoSEQ multiplex PCR. This sample carries around 60,000 clones, almost 97% of them seen once, and the ten largest clones take under 1.5%. As for this clone: Antigen specificity is unknown.

The sequencing input was PBMCs. The source is a woman aged 18-29 years in good health and CMV-seronegative. The chain joins TRBV19 to TRBJ2-6; 9 positions agree with TRBD1. CDR3 in DNA: TGTGCCAGTACCCCAGAGGGGGGGGGACAGGGTCCCACTGGGGCCAACGTCCTGACTTTC. It is translated as CASTPEGGGQGPTGANVLTF. Using reference TRBV19 and TRBJ2-6 for the parts outside the CDR3, the full variable domain is DGGITQSPKYLFRKEGQNVTLSCEQNLNHDAMYWYRQDPGQGLRLIYYSQIVNDFQKGDIAEGYSVSREKKESFPLTVTSAQKNPTAFYLCASTPEGGGQGPTGANVLTFGAGSRLTVL.